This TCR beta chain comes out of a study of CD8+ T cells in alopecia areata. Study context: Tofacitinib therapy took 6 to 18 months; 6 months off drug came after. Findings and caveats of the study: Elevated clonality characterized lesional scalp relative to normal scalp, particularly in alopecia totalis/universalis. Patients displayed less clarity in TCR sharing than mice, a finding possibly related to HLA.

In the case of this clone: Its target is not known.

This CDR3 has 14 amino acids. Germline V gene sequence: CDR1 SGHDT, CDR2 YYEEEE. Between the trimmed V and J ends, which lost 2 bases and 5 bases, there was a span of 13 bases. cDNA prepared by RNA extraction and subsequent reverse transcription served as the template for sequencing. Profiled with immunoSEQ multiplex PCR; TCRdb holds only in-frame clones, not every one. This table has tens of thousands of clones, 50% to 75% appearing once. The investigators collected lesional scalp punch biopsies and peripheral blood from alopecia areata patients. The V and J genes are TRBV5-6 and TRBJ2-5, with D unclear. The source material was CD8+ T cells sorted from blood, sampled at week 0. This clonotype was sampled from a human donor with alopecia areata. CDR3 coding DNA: TGTGCCAGCAGCTTAATAGGAGATGCGGAGACCCAGTACTTC. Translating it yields CASSLIGDAETQYF.